The 28 T cell receptor beta chains reported below all come from one sample, sequenced in a study of blood T cells in healthy people across ages (dated by TCRdb to the mid-2010s). The method was 5' RACE. TCRdb shows the sequencer as Illumina HiSeq 2500. A second PCR of 7 to 11 cycles was performed with a sample-barcoded 5' primer and a J-beta primer mix. TCRdb redid the processing of the public reads, applying fastp at Q25 and MiXCR, and retained in-frame beta chains. CDR3 protein sequences are deduplicated, and each keeps its most common genes and DNA. This sample lists around 1.5 million distinct CDR3 sequences; 45% to 70% were detected once. The ten top clones hold 6.7% of the sample. The material sequenced was blood. The receptors were gathered from a man aged 18-30 years in good health.

The chain recombines TRBV27 with TRBJ1-2, with 7 bases matching TRBD1. V lost 3 bases, J lost 4 bases, and 8 bases stayed unmatched. The CDR3 totals 15 residues. Germline CDR1 and CDR2: MNHEY and SMNVEV (reference sequence). The CDR3 DNA sequence: TGTGCCAGCAGTTTGGGAAACAGGGGCGGCTATGGCTACACCTTC. Translation gives CASSLGNRGGYGYTF.

This clonotype was seen only a few times. The chain employs TRBV4-2 and TRBJ2-7; D not certain. TRBJ2-5 explains the end of the DNA better; the J call may be wrong. CDR1 LGHNA and CDR2 YNFKEQ come from the germline V gene. The CDR3 consists of 14 residues. The CDR3 loop is CASSQDLSAETQYF. For the CDR3, the DNA is TGTGCCAGCAGCCAAGATCTTAGTGCGGAGACCCAGTACTTC.

This clonotype was detected a few times. CDR3 DNA sequence: TGTGCCAGCAGGCCCGGGACCCAGGTTAACCAAGAGACCCAGTACTTC. Protein sequence: CASRPGTQVNQETQYF. V usage is TRBV7-9 and J usage is TRBJ2-5, with D perhaps given as TRBD1 or TRBD2 (5 bases each). The germline V gene encodes CDR1 SEHNR and CDR2 FQNEAQ (reference sequence). The CDR3 contains 16 residues. Trimming stripped 6 bases from V and 0 bases from J, with 17 bases between.

This clonotype was seen a few times. The chain uses TRBV25-1 and TRBJ2-5, with 7 bases fitting TRBD1. V lost 3 bases to trimming and J lost 3 bases; unmatched junction nucleotides: 7. The germline gives CDR1 MGHDK, CDR2 SYGVNS. This CDR3 region has 15 residues. This CDR3 reads CASSDRDRVEETQYF. The CDR3, as DNA: TGTGCCAGCAGTGATCGAGACAGGGTAGAAGAGACCCAGTACTTC.

Comment on this clonotype: One end of the junction does not line up with germline, which may come from a read error. This rearrangement joins TRBV7-2 to TRBJ2-7; TRBD1 is a possible D gene (6 bases). Germline values: CDR1 SGHTA, CDR2 FQGNSA. The CDR3 totals 14 residues. CDR3: CASSLLGRGYGQYF. The CDR3 nucleotides read TGTGCCAGCAGCTTACTCGGCAGGGGCTACGGGCAGTACTTC.

This clonotype was found a few times. Written as DNA, the CDR3 is TGTGCCAGCAGCATAGGACAGGCCGAAAGGGAGCAGTACTTC. Translation gives CASSIGQAEREQYF. V usage is TRBV7-2 and J usage is TRBJ2-7, with 7 bases matching TRBD1. Trimming removed 5 bases from V and 7 bases from J; junction bases left unmatched: 11. Germline V gene sequence: CDR1 SGHTA, CDR2 FQGNSA. The CDR3 has 14 amino acids.

CDR3 in amino acids: CASSLSGEPLYEQFF. CDR3 sequence (DNA): TGTGCCAGCAGTTTATCAGGGGAGCCCCTGTACGAGCAGTTCTTC. The chain employs TRBV27 and TRBJ2-1; either TRBD1 or TRBD2 may fit D (5 bases each). The CDR3 consists of 15 residues. CDR1 is MNHEY, CDR2 SMNVEV, per germline (reference sequence). V dropped 0 bases and J dropped 10 bases, with 16 bases sitting between them.

The chain recombines TRBV29-1 with TRBJ2-4; tentative D call: TRBD1 (6 bases). This CDR3 is built from 15 residues. Germline-derived CDR1 and CDR2 are SQVTM and ANQGSEA. V lost 3 bases and J 1 base, leaving 13 bases between the germline ends. CDR3 protein: CSVERPRGAKNIQYF. The CDR3 coding sequence is TGCAGCGTTGAGCGGCCTAGGGGGGCCAAAAACATTCAGTACTTC.

The chain joins TRBV29-1 to TRBJ2-1; no clear D. V was shortened by 5 bases and J by 2 bases, with 10 bases between the two germline ends. This CDR3 comprises 13 residues. CDR1 is SQVTM and CDR2 is ANQGSEA in the germline V gene. The CDR3 region is CSVNRAPYNEQFF. The CDR3 nucleotides are TGCAGCGTTAATAGGGCCCCCTACAATGAGCAGTTCTTC.

As for this clonotype: Germline is not matched at one junction end, which may reflect a read error. The V and J genes are TRBV20-1 and TRBJ2-1; tentative D call: TRBD2 (6 bases). Germline assignment: CDR1 DFQATT and CDR2 SNEGSKA (reference sequence). The CDR3 covers 13 residues. The CDR3 nucleotides read TGCAGTGCTCCGGAGACGGGAGACAATGAGCAGCTCTTC. Translated: CSAPETGDNEQLF.

V and J are TRBV28 and TRBJ2-2; D gene ambiguous. Germline-derived CDR1 and CDR2 are MDHEN and SYDVKM. The CDR3 has 16 amino acids. Trimming stripped 0 bases from V and 3 bases from J, with 11 bases between. This CDR3 is CASSLWARSHTGELFF. CDR3 DNA sequence: TGTGCCAGCAGTTTATGGGCAAGAAGTCACACCGGGGAGCTGTTTTTT.

This clonotype was observed a handful of times. The chain employs TRBV12-3 or TRBV12-4 and TRBJ2-4; the D gene is possibly TRBD2 (5 bases). The DNA end is a closer match to TRBJ2-7, so the J assignment may be wrong. The CDR3 has 13 residues. The CDR3 is CASSLQLGYEQYF. CDR3 DNA sequence: TGTGCCAGCAGTTTACAACTAGGGTACGAGCAGTACTTC.

CDR3 sequence: CATSSPGEPNEKLFF. The DNA of the CDR3 is TGTGCCACCAGCTCACCAGGGGAGCCTAATGAAAAACTGTTTTTT. The genes are TRBV15 and TRBJ1-4, with D perhaps matching TRBD1 (6 bases). V was cut by 5 bases and J by 3 bases, with 13 bases left in between. The CDR3 totals 15 residues. Per the germline V gene, CDR1 is LNHNV and CDR2 is YYDKDF (reference sequence).

The chain is built from TRBV24-1 and TRBJ2-7, with 8 bases lining up with TRBD1. The CDR3 is made up of 13 amino acids. The V gene's germline CDR1 is KGHDR and CDR2 SFDVKD. V was clipped by 4 bases and J by 4 bases; unmatched bases: 2. The CDR3 protein is CATSEGTGYEQYF. Written as DNA, the CDR3 is TGTGCCACCAGTGAGGGGACAGGATACGAGCAGTACTTC.

The rearrangement joins TRBV6-5 to TRBJ2-1; D is possibly TRBD1 (6 bases). There are 15 residues in the CDR3. Germline CDR1 reads MNHEY; CDR2 reads SVGAGI. The germline V and J ends were trimmed by 0 bases and 7 bases, with 13 bases remaining between them. The CDR3 here is CASSYSAGVWNEQFF. For the CDR3, the DNA is TGTGCCAGCAGTTACTCGGCAGGGGTATGGAATGAGCAGTTCTTC.

The chain carries TRBV20-1 and TRBJ2-3; TRBD2 matches at 8 bases. The CDR3 is 15 amino acids. J gave up 2 bases and V 3 bases, and 7 bases lay outside the gene matches. Germline V gives CDR1 DFQATT, CDR2 SNEGSKA (reference sequence). The CDR3 DNA reads TGCAGTGCTAGGTTTCCTAGCGGGCTCACAGATACGCAGTATTTT. It is translated as CSARFPSGLTDTQYF.

The genes are TRBV29-1 and TRBJ2-1, with D perhaps TRBD2 (5 bases). V was pared by 7 bases and J by 4 bases, with 17 bases between. The CDR3 is made up of 14 amino acids. CDR1 and CDR2 (germline): SQVTM, ANQGSEA. CDR3 residues: CSASGSSAYNEQFF. The CDR3 region has the DNA TGCAGCGCCTCGGGGAGTAGCGCTTACAATGAGCAGTTCTTC.

The chain is built from TRBV3-1 and TRBJ2-7; unclear D gene. The CDR3 loop spans 12 amino acids. The V and J ends lost 0 bases and 6 bases respectively, with 6 bases between them. Germline CDR1 and CDR2: LGHDT and YNNKEL (reference sequence). This chain's CDR3 is CASSQDEREQYF. The CDR3 DNA sequence: TGTGCCAGCAGCCAAGATGAGCGCGAGCAGTACTTC.

The chain has TRBV12-5 and TRBJ2-1; either TRBD1 or TRBD2 may supply D (5 bases each). CDR3 length equals 13 residues. Trimming took 6 bases from V and 8 from J, leaving 14 bases between them. Germline V gene lookup returns CDR1 LGHNT and CDR2 FRNRAP. The CDR3 loop is CASGRGTDDEQFF. CDR3 bases: TGTGCTAGTGGCAGAGGGACCGATGATGAGCAGTTCTTC.

V and J are TRBV30 and TRBJ2-1, with 8 bases aligning to TRBD2. The CDR3 runs 16 residues. Losses at the gene ends were 4 bases for V and 3 bases for J; bases not matched to a gene: 11. Germline CDR1 reads GTSNPN; CDR2 reads SVGIG (reference sequence). CDR3 nucleotides: TGTGCCTGGACCCCGGGACTAGTCTCTCGCTACAATGAGCAGTTCTTC. Protein sequence: CAWTPGLVSRYNEQFF.

CDR3 sequence reads: CASSQGQGFEQFF. CDR3 in DNA: TGTGCCAGCAGCCAGGGACAGGGGTTTGAGCAGTTCTTC. The chain recombines TRBV14 with TRBJ2-1; TRBD1 matches at 10 bases. CDR1 is SGHDN and CDR2 is FVKESK in the germline V gene. V was pared by 3 bases and J by 9 bases, with 2 bases of the junction left unmatched. This CDR3 has 13 amino acids. Filled out from reference TRBV14 and TRBJ2-1, the complete variable domain reads EAGVTQFPSHSVIEKGQTVTLRCDPISGHDNLYWYRRVMGKEIKFLLHFVKESKQDESGMPNNRFLAERTGGTYSTLKVQPAELEDSGVYFCASSQGQGFEQFFGPGTRLTVL.

The genes are TRBV21-1 and TRBJ1-5; TRBD1 is the table's D call, not checked against the DNA. TRBV21-1 is flagged as a pseudogene. This CDR3 spans 17 amino acids. As DNA, the CDR3 is TGTGCCAGCAGCAATGTACAGGATTTGAATAAAAATCAGCCCCAGCATTTT. It specifies CASSNVQDLNKNQPQHF.

V and J are TRBV6-6 and TRBJ1-1, with 8 positions matching TRBD1. CDR3 length equals 15 residues. Per the germline V gene, CDR1 is MNHNY and CDR2 is SVGAGI (reference sequence). Germline trimming cut 6 bases from V and 5 bases from J; bases unmatched to any gene: 11. The CDR3 here is CASSYSGQGGTEAFF. The CDR3 bases are TGTGCCAGCAGCTATTCTGGACAGGGCGGTACTGAAGCTTTCTTT.

This clonotype was found a few times. The rearrangement links TRBV11-2 to TRBJ1-1, with 12 bases aligning to TRBD1. The V segment lost 4 bases and the J segment 3 bases; nucleotides outside the gene matches: 6. Germline CDR1 is SGHAT and CDR2 is FQNNGV. This CDR3 region has 16 residues. This CDR3 is CASSSRDRGRYTEAFF. Here the CDR3 DNA reads TGTGCCAGCAGCTCCAGGGACAGGGGGCGGTACACTGAAGCTTTCTTT.

The CDR3 sequence is CSVEAGGEGHSNEQFF. In nucleotides, the CDR3 is TGCAGCGTTGAAGCGGGGGGGGAGGGCCATAGCAATGAGCAGTTCTTC. The rearrangement uses TRBV29-1 and TRBJ2-1, with 8 bases lining up with TRBD2. This CDR3 has 16 amino acids. Trimming cost V 1 base and J 6 bases; bases outside gene matches: 11. CDR1 SQVTM and CDR2 ANQGSEA come from the germline V gene.

The chain joins TRBV10-2 to TRBJ2-7, with 8 positions matching TRBD1. Germline CDR1 reads WSHSY; CDR2 reads SAAADI. CDR3 length: 14 amino acids. Trimming at V came to 7 bases and at J to 1 base, leaving 6 bases not matched to a gene. The CDR3 sequence: CASTKGQVSYEQYF. Here the CDR3 DNA reads TGCGCCAGCACCAAGGGACAGGTTTCCTACGAGCAGTACTTC.

CDR3 protein: CSARDSRTGELFF. CDR3 nucleotides: TGCAGTGCTAGAGATTCAAGAACCGGGGAGCTGTTTTTT. This sequence joins TRBV20-1 and TRBJ2-2; the D is unclear. Trimming pared 0 bases from V and 5 bases from J, leaving 7 bases between. The germline CDR1 and CDR2 sequences are DFQATT and SNEGSKA (reference sequence). CDR3 length: 13 residues.

This sequence joins TRBV12-3 or TRBV12-4 and TRBJ2-1, with D hard to call. This CDR3 is built from 11 residues. V lost 6 bases and J 15 bases, leaving 15 bases between the germline ends. The CDR3 here is CASSTDPAPFF. CDR3 DNA: TGTGCCAGCAGCACGGACCCCGCGCCGTTCTTC.